A single sample gave rise to the 18 T cell receptor beta chains below, sequenced in a study of blood T cell repertoires in COVID-19. Measured with immunoSEQ multiplex PCR; TCRdb has only the in-frame clones, and not every one. The sample records 250,000 to 350,000 clones, around 90% being singletons. Sequencing was carried out using peripheral blood. The origin of the receptors is a woman aged 25 to 39 with COVID-19, enrolled during active disease.

Comment on this clone: The sample contains more than one DNA sequence encoding this CDR3. The chain carries TRBV6-6 and TRBJ1-1; 12 bases fit TRBD1. J was trimmed by 4 bases and V by 6 bases; bases with no gene match: 3. The CDR3 consists of 14 residues. Per germline, CDR1 MNHNY and CDR2 SVGAGI (reference sequence). CDR3 sequence reads: CASRGQGAGTEAFF. Written as DNA, the CDR3 is TGTGCCAGCAGGGGACAGGGGGCAGGCACTGAAGCTTTCTTT.

This chain connects TRBV7-2 to TRBJ2-3, with 11 bases that match TRBD1. From germline, CDR1 is SGHTA and CDR2 FQGNSA. CDR3 length equals 15 residues. Unmatched junction bases numbered 4, after V lost 4 bases and J lost 4 bases. CDR3 in amino acids: CASSSGGQGADTQYF. The CDR3 region has the DNA TGTGCCAGCAGCTCAGGGGGACAGGGGGCAGATACGCAGTATTTT.

V and J are TRBV5-1 and TRBJ2-7; D possibly corresponds to TRBD1 (6 bases). CDR3 length: 13 residues. Trimming took off 4 bases at V and 3 bases at J, with 11 bases between the two ends. Germline CDR1 is SGHRS and CDR2 is YFSETQ. In nucleotides, the CDR3 is TGCGCCAGCAGCCCCGGACAGCTCTACGAGCAGTACTTC. Translating it yields CASSPGQLYEQYF.

This rearrangement joins TRBV28 to TRBJ1-2, with TRBD1 as a possible D gene (5 bases). Trimming removed 6 bases at V and 2 bases at J, with 13 bases between. CDR1 and CDR2 (germline): MDHEN, SYDVKM. The CDR3 sequence is 14 residues long. This CDR3 is CASRDTYLNYGYTF. CDR3 DNA: TGTGCCAGCAGGGACACTTACCTGAACTATGGCTACACCTTC.

The V and J genes are TRBV28 and TRBJ2-5; possible D gene TRBD2, 5 bases. CDR3 size: 15 residues. From germline, CDR1 is MDHEN and CDR2 SYDVKM. The ends were cut back, 5 bases at V and 1 base at J, with 14 bases in the middle. The CDR3 DNA reads as TGTGCCAGCAGTCTAGCCCGTTGGGGCCAAGAGACCCAGTACTTC. Its protein product is CASSLARWGQETQYF.

For the CDR3, the DNA is TGTGCCAGCAGCGTAGAGGGCAGGGGGATCAATGAGCAGTTCTTC. Its translation: CASSVEGRGINEQFF. V gene TRBV9 combines with J gene TRBJ2-1; 7 bases map to TRBD1. The CDR3 contains 15 residues. Looked up from germline, CDR1 is SGDLS and CDR2 is YYNGEE. V lost 0 bases to trimming and J lost 6 bases; unmatched junction nucleotides: 6.

V gene TRBV6-5 combines with J gene TRBJ2-1; 10 bases agree with TRBD1. Trimming cost V 8 bases and J 8 bases; bases outside gene matches: 9. Germline values: CDR1 MNHEY, CDR2 SVGAGI. This CDR3 contains 14 residues. CDR3 residues: CASCRDRGIDEQFF. In nucleotides, the CDR3 is TGTGCCAGCTGCCGGGACAGGGGTATCGATGAGCAGTTCTTC.

Comment on this clone: The same CDR3 arises from other DNA sequences in this sample as well. The chain recombines TRBV5-1 with TRBJ2-3; 13 bases fit TRBD2. J lost 3 bases, V lost 4 bases, and 5 bases had no gene match. CDR1 is SGHRS and CDR2 is YFSETQ in the germline V gene. The CDR3 is 16 amino acids. The CDR3 loop reads CASSLAGLAGTDTQYF. The CDR3 DNA reads TGCGCCAGCAGCCTGGCGGGACTAGCGGGAACAGATACGCAGTATTTT.

V is TRBV28 and J is TRBJ2-3, with a weak D call TRBD1 (5 bases). CDR1 and CDR2 from the germline V gene are MDHEN and SYDVKM. Trimming stripped 8 bases from V and 3 bases from J, with 18 bases between. The CDR3 sequence is 15 residues long. The chain's CDR3 is CASGGADDMTDTQYF. The CDR3 region has the DNA TGTGCCAGCGGTGGGGCGGATGACATGACAGATACGCAGTATTTT.

The V and J genes are TRBV5-1 and TRBJ2-7, with D tentatively TRBD2 (6 bases). CDR1 and CDR2 (germline): SGHRS, YFSETQ. V was shortened by 4 bases and J by 7 bases, with 18 bases between the two germline ends. The CDR3 consists of 14 residues. CDR3 sequence (DNA): TGCGCCAGCAGCCTTTCTGGAGGGTTCGGGGAGCAGTACTTC. Translation: CASSLSGGFGEQYF.

This clone was picked up one time. The CDR3 is CASSKLGGAGNQPQHF. The CDR3 DNA sequence: TGTGCCAGTAGCAAGTTAGGGGGGGCCGGCAATCAGCCCCAGCATTTT. This chain connects TRBV19 to TRBJ1-5; D might be TRBD1 (6 bases). CDR1 is LNHDA, CDR2 SQIVND, per germline (reference sequence). V dropped 6 bases and J dropped 2 bases, with 17 bases sitting between them. The CDR3 consists of 16 residues.

A single count supports this clone. The chain joins TRBV5-1 to TRBJ2-7, with 14 bases that match TRBD2. This CDR3 has 16 residues. The V gene's germline CDR1 is SGHRS and CDR2 YFSETQ. With 3 bases clipped from V and 3 bases from J, the junction kept 5 bases outside the gene matches. DNA for the CDR3: TGCGCCAGCAGCTGGGGACTAGCGGGAGTCGACTACGAGCAGTACTTC. Translation gives CASSWGLAGVDYEQYF.

This rearrangement joins TRBV18 to TRBJ1-5, with a tentative D call TRBD1 (5 bases). Germline assignment: CDR1 KGHSH and CDR2 LQKENI. The CDR3 is 17 amino acids. V lost 2 bases, J lost 5 bases, and 19 bases lay in between. CDR3 protein: CASSPNNGQGLDQPQHF. The CDR3 nucleotides are TGTGCCAGCTCACCAAATAACGGCCAGGGACTGGATCAGCCCCAGCATTTT.

This clone was observed once. The rearrangement joins TRBV7-2 to TRBJ1-6; D uncertain. There are 15 residues in the CDR3. Germline loops: CDR1 SGHTA, CDR2 FQGNSA. V was pared by 3 bases and J by 5 bases, with 11 bases between. Here the CDR3 reads CASSLGSADNSPLHF. CDR3 nucleotides: TGTGCCAGCAGCTTGGGTTCGGCGGATAATTCACCCCTCCACTTT. Combining the CDR3 with reference TRBV7-2 and TRBJ1-6 gives the whole variable domain GAGVSQSPSNKVTEKGKDVELRCDPISGHTALYWYRQSLGQGLEFLIYFQGNSAPDKSGLPSDRFSAERTGGSVSTLTIQRTQQEDSAVYLCASSLGSADNSPLHFGNGTRLTVT.

The chain carries TRBV24-1 and TRBJ2-5, with D perhaps matching TRBD2 (5 bases). V lost 9 bases, J lost 2 bases, and 15 bases lay in between. There are 14 residues in the CDR3. Per the germline V gene, CDR1 is KGHDR and CDR2 is SFDVKD. The CDR3 DNA follows: TGTGCCACCGCCTCCCCGGGGAAGCAAGAGACCCAGTACTTC. It yields the protein CATASPGKQETQYF.

This rearrangement joins TRBV19 to TRBJ2-7; perhaps TRBD1 as D (6 bases). The CDR3 is 14 amino acids. CDR1 and CDR2 (germline): LNHDA, SQIVND (reference sequence). V shed 1 base and J shed 2 bases, with 9 bases lying between them. The CDR3 spells CASSIGDRPYEQYF. CDR3 DNA sequence: TGTGCCAGTAGTATAGGTGACAGGCCCTACGAGCAGTACTTC.

This chain connects TRBV12-3 or TRBV12-4 to TRBJ1-1; D not certain. CDR3 size: 13 residues. V was shortened by 7 bases and J by 3 bases, with 12 bases between the two germline ends. Here the CDR3 DNA reads TGTGCCAGCATCCACAATTTGGACACTGAAGCTTTCTTT. This gives the protein CASIHNLDTEAFF.

Comments on this clone: It may be a read error: a sequence one base away is much more abundant. The V call is TRBV5-4, the J call TRBJ1-3, with 7 bases aligning to TRBD1. Germline V CDR1 and CDR2: SGHNT, YYREEE (reference sequence). The length of the CDR3 is 14 residues. The J segment lost 2 bases and the V segment lost 4 bases, leaving 3 bases of the junction unmatched. CDR3 residues: CASSPQGAGNTIYF. CDR3 sequence (DNA): TGTGCCAGCAGCCCCCAGGGGGCTGGAAACACCATATATTTT.